Listed here are 28 T cell receptor beta chains from one sample, sequenced in a study of T cell responses to AZD1222 COVID-19 vaccine. Repertoires were generated with immunoSEQ multiplex PCR, while TCRdb's copy carries only in-frame clones and drops some. The repertoire holds some 150,000 clones, 80% to 90% seen once, with 2.5% to 3.5% in the top ten. The sample here was peripheral blood, taken on day 0 of AZD1222 vaccination. These receptors came from an adult in good health.

J is TRBJ2-5 and V is TRBV27, with D unresolved. The CDR3 is 13 residues long. The germline V and J ends were trimmed by 5 bases and 3 bases, with 10 bases remaining between them. Germline V gene sequence: CDR1 MNHEY, CDR2 SMNVEV (reference sequence). Here the CDR3 reads CASSRKPKETQYF. Written as DNA, the CDR3 is TGTGCCAGCAGTCGAAAGCCGAAAGAGACCCAGTACTTC.

CDR3 sequence: CASSLGVSLSGANVLTF. The CDR3 DNA is TGTGCCAGCAGCCTAGGGGTCTCTCTCTCTGGGGCCAACGTCCTGACTTTC. J is TRBJ2-6 and V is TRBV28, with D maybe TRBD1 (5 bases). CDR1 is MDHEN and CDR2 is SYDVKM in the germline V gene. The CDR3 sequence is 17 residues long. V was cut by 6 bases and J by 0 bases, with 15 bases left in between. Full variable domain (outside the CDR3, taken from reference TRBV28 and TRBJ2-6): DVKVTQSSRYLVKRTGEKVFLECVQDMDHENMFWYRQDPGLGLRLIYFSYDVKMKEKGDIPEGYSVSREKKERFSLILESASTNQTSMYLCASSLGVSLSGANVLTFGAGSRLTVL.

This clone came up once. V gene TRBV7-2 combines with J gene TRBJ2-5, with 7 bases identical to TRBD2. V was pared by 5 bases and J by 1 base, with 7 bases of the junction left unmatched. Per germline, CDR1 SGHTA and CDR2 FQGNSA. CDR3 size: 15 residues. The CDR3 is CASSRGSGTQETQYF. Written as DNA, the CDR3 is TGTGCCAGCAGCCGGGGAAGCGGGACCCAAGAGACCCAGTACTTC.

The chain recombines TRBV5-1 with TRBJ2-1; tentative D call: TRBD2 (5 bases). CDR1 and CDR2 (germline): SGHRS, YFSETQ. V was shortened by 5 bases and J by 1 base, with 7 bases between the two germline ends. The CDR3 extends over 13 amino acids. For the CDR3, the DNA is TGCGCCAGCAGTGAGCGGTCCTACAATGAGCAGTTCTTC. Encoded protein: CASSERSYNEQFF.

V is TRBV7-3 and J is TRBJ2-3; 7 bases agree with TRBD1. The length of the CDR3 is 17 residues. The germline V gene encodes CDR1 SGHTA and CDR2 FQGTGA. J was trimmed by 2 bases and V by 5 bases; bases with no gene match: 13. The CDR3 coding sequence is TGTGCCAGCAGCCCCTCGGCTAGGGGGCTCCTCACAGATACGCAGTATTTT. Translated, it gives CASSPSARGLLTDTQYF. The full variable domain, in which reference TRBV7-3 and TRBJ2-3 provide the parts outside the CDR3, is GAGVSQTPSNKVTEKGKYVELRCDPISGHTALYWYRQSLGQGPEFLIYFQGTGAADDSGLPNDRFFAVRPEGSVSTLKIQRTERGDSAVYLCASSPSARGLLTDTQYFGPGTRLTVL.

The chain uses TRBV9 and TRBJ1-1; unclear D gene. The V end was cut by 0 bases, the J end by 0 bases, with 6 bases between. Looked up from germline, CDR1 is SGDLS and CDR2 is YYNGEE. This CDR3 contains 14 residues. CDR3 region: CASSVEWVNTEAFF. In nucleotides, the CDR3 is TGTGCCAGCAGCGTAGAATGGGTGAACACTGAAGCTTTCTTT. Supplemented by reference TRBV9 and TRBJ1-1, the full variable domain reads DSGVTQTPKHLITATGQRVTLRCSPRSGDLSVYWYQQSLDQGLQFLIQYYNGEERAKGNILERFSAQQFPDLHSELNLSSLELGDSALYFCASSVEWVNTEAFFGQGTRLTVV.

The gene calls are TRBV28 and TRBJ1-4; a possible D gene is TRBD1 (5 bases). There are 12 residues in the CDR3. The ends were cut back, 7 bases at V and 8 bases at J, with 11 bases in the middle. Germline V gene lookup returns CDR1 MDHEN and CDR2 SYDVKM. The CDR3 region is CASNQGQEKLFF. CDR3 bases: TGTGCCAGCAACCAGGGCCAGGAAAAACTGTTTTTT.

The CDR3 loop is CASRSQRTSGSSYEQYF. Here the CDR3 DNA reads TGTGCAAGTCGCTCCCAGAGGACTAGCGGGAGCTCCTACGAGCAGTACTTC. The chain joins TRBV12-2 to TRBJ2-7; TRBD2 is the table's D call, not checked against the DNA. TRBV12-2 is annotated as a pseudogene. This CDR3 region has 17 residues.

The rearrangement uses TRBV5-6 and TRBJ2-1; 9 nucleotides match TRBD1. The CDR3 has 14 residues. J was trimmed by 9 bases and V by 5 bases; bases with no gene match: 9. Germline CDR1 and CDR2: SGHDT and YYEEEE. CDR3 loop: CASRPGTGFGEQFF. The CDR3 bases are TGTGCCAGCAGACCCGGGACAGGGTTTGGTGAGCAGTTCTTC.

This chain connects TRBV5-1 to TRBJ2-7; possibly TRBD2 for D (6 bases). Germline values: CDR1 SGHRS, CDR2 YFSETQ. V gave up 0 bases and J gave up 0 bases, with 10 bases separating them. This CDR3 is 15 amino acids long. In DNA form, the CDR3 reads TGCGCCAGCAGCTTGGAGGAGGGCAGCTCCTACGAGCAGTACTTC. This sequence encodes CASSLEEGSSYEQYF.

CDR3 nucleotides: TGTGCCAGCAGGTTAAGGAGCAATCAGCCCCAGCATTTT. Translating gives CASRLRSNQPQHF. The chain links TRBV28 to TRBJ1-5; D call uncertain. CDR3 size: 13 residues. V lost 6 bases, J lost 1 base, and 7 bases lay in between. CDR1 is MDHEN and CDR2 is SYDVKM in the germline V gene.

This clone was observed a single time. The gene calls are TRBV7-2 and TRBJ1-3, with no clear D. This CDR3 comprises 13 residues. Trimming left V 3 bases short and J 1 base short, with 4 bases between. The germline V gene encodes CDR1 SGHTA and CDR2 FQGNSA. CDR3 loop: CASSFPSGNTIYF. The CDR3 coding sequence is TGTGCCAGCAGCTTTCCGTCTGGAAACACCATATATTTT.

J is TRBJ2-1 and V is TRBV4-3; D not resolved. V shed 2 bases and J shed 5 bases, with 10 bases lying between them. This CDR3 is 14 amino acids long. Germline-derived CDR1 and CDR2 are LGHNA and YSLEER. The CDR3 DNA is TGCGCCAGCAGCCAAAGCAACACCGACAATGAGCAGTTCTTC. Its translation: CASSQSNTDNEQFF.

The rearrangement links TRBV6-6 to TRBJ1-2, with 8 positions matching TRBD1. Germline lookup yields CDR1 MNHNY and CDR2 SVGAGI (reference sequence). The trim removed 7 bases at V and 0 bases at J, leaving 4 bases unmatched. CDR3 length: 14 residues. The CDR3 loop reads CASTTTGANYGYTF. The CDR3, as DNA: TGTGCCAGCACAACGACAGGGGCTAACTATGGCTACACCTTC.

The J gene is TRBJ1-1, the V gene TRBV2, with D possibly matching TRBD1 (5 bases). CDR3 length: 16 residues. Germline V gene data show CDR1 as SNHLY and CDR2 as FYNNEI. Trimming left V 8 bases short and J 0 bases short, with 19 bases between. The CDR3 loop reads CASSSGLRVMNTEAFF. The CDR3 nucleotides read TGTGCCAGCTCCTCAGGGCTTAGGGTAATGAACACTGAAGCTTTCTTT. The variable domain in full, with the rest retrieved from reference TRBV2 and TRBJ1-1, is EPEVTQTPSHQVTQMGQEVILRCVPISNHLYFYWYRQILGQKVEFLVSFYNNEISEKSEIFDDQFSVERPDGSNFTLKIRSTKLEDSAMYFCASSSGLRVMNTEAFFGQGTRLTVV.

The gene calls are TRBV2 and TRBJ1-6; D possibly corresponds to TRBD1 (5 bases). Trimming took off 9 bases at V and 8 bases at J, with 17 bases between the two ends. Germline V CDR1 and CDR2: SNHLY, FYNNEI. The CDR3 covers 14 residues. CDR3 nucleotide sequence: TGTGCCAGTTCCCCCGGGGCCCAATATTCACCCCTCCACTTT. Its translation: CASSPGAQYSPLHF.

V gene TRBV3-1 (or the pseudogene TRBV3-2) combines with J gene TRBJ2-1; D gene unclear. The CDR3 is 13 residues long. Germline loops: CDR1 LGHDT, CDR2 YNNKEL (reference sequence). V was clipped by 4 bases and J by 6 bases, with 10 bases between them. In DNA, the CDR3 is TGTGCCAGCAGCCTCCGACATGCCAATGAGCAGTTCTTC. It encodes CASSLRHANEQFF.

V and J are TRBV28 and TRBJ2-7; possibly TRBD1 for D (5 bases). This CDR3 region has 12 residues. V dropped 4 bases and J dropped 4 bases, with 8 bases sitting between them. The germline V gene encodes CDR1 MDHEN and CDR2 SYDVKM. CDR3: CASSYQGYEQYF. The CDR3 DNA reads as TGTGCCAGCAGTTATCAGGGTTACGAGCAGTACTTC.

The J gene is TRBJ2-7, the V gene TRBV6-5; 8 bases agree with TRBD1. Germline assignment: CDR1 MNHEY and CDR2 SVGAGI. The junction had 8 bases not matched to a gene; V was cut back by 6 bases and J by 4 bases. This CDR3 is 14 amino acids long. CDR3 protein: CASRPNRGFYEQYF. Written as DNA, the CDR3 is TGTGCCAGCAGGCCTAACAGGGGGTTTTACGAGCAGTACTTC.

The chain joins TRBV11-2 to TRBJ1-5; D unresolved. CDR3 length: 13 residues. V was clipped by 5 bases and J by 9 bases, with 14 bases between them. CDR1 SGHAT and CDR2 FQNNGV come from the germline V gene. As DNA, the CDR3 is TGTGCCAGCAGCCTTACCCCGGGTCGGCCCCAGCATTTT. It yields the protein CASSLTPGRPQHF.

J is TRBJ2-2 and V is TRBV19, with 9 bases that match TRBD1. V lost 7 bases, J lost 6 bases, and 6 bases stayed unmatched. Per germline, CDR1 LNHDA and CDR2 SQIVND (reference sequence). The CDR3 extends over 14 amino acids. CDR3 coding DNA: TGTGCCAGTACGGGGACAGGGTATGCCGGGGAGCTGTTTTTT. Amino acid sequence: CASTGTGYAGELFF.

The chain carries TRBV7-2 and TRBJ2-2; 8 nucleotides line up with TRBD2. J was trimmed by 6 bases and V by 4 bases; bases with no gene match: 10. Germline assignment: CDR1 SGHTA and CDR2 FQGNSA. The CDR3 has 16 residues. CDR3: CASSSRLAQFPGELFF. For the CDR3, the DNA is TGTGCCAGCAGCTCCCGACTAGCGCAGTTCCCCGGGGAGCTGTTTTTT.

This clone was detected once. At the DNA level, this CDR3 is encoded by other sequences in the same sample as well. The chain is built from TRBV6-5 and TRBJ1-2; unclear D gene. Germline CDR1 is MNHEY and CDR2 is SVGAGI. V dropped 0 bases and J dropped 5 bases, with 7 bases sitting between them. This CDR3 has 13 amino acids. The CDR3 spells CASSYSAGYGYTF. The CDR3 region has the DNA TGTGCCAGCAGTTACTCGGCTGGTTATGGCTACACCTTC.

This clone was observed once. The rearrangement joins TRBV5-4 to TRBJ2-7; 9 positions agree with TRBD1. The V gene end was trimmed by 5 bases and the J gene end by 3 bases; junction bases not matched to a gene: 3. Germline V lookup: CDR1 SGHNT, CDR2 YYREEE (reference sequence). There are 13 residues in the CDR3. The DNA of the CDR3 is TGTGCCAGCAGTTACAGGGGGCGCTACGAGCAGTACTTC. Translated: CASSYRGRYEQYF.

The chain uses TRBV11-2 and TRBJ1-2; D is unclear. The V gene's germline CDR1 is SGHAT and CDR2 FQNNGV. V lost 4 bases and J 4 bases, leaving 16 bases between the germline ends. The CDR3 is 15 amino acids. CDR3 amino acids: CASSSNSGFLYGYTF. The CDR3 DNA follows: TGTGCCAGCAGCTCAAACTCGGGATTTCTCTATGGCTACACCTTC.

The J gene is TRBJ2-5, the V gene TRBV6-2 or TRBV6-3; perhaps D is TRBD1 or TRBD2 (5 bases each). The CDR3 has 17 residues. The germline V gene has CDR1 MNHEY and CDR2 SVGEGT. Trimming took 4 bases from V and 0 from J, leaving 18 bases between them. The DNA of the CDR3 is TGTGCCAGCAGTTCACCCCTGCCCGGGGCTAACCAAGAGACCCAGTACTTC. Encoded protein: CASSSPLPGANQETQYF.

V and J are TRBV7-3 and TRBJ1-3; D call uncertain. CDR3 size: 13 residues. The V end was cut by 5 bases, the J end by 7 bases, with 12 bases between. Germline V gene sequence: CDR1 SGHTA, CDR2 FQGTGA. CDR3 nucleotides: TGTGCCAGCAGCCCGGACCGCGGGAACACCATATATTTT. Translated, it gives CASSPDRGNTIYF.

Only one count was recorded for this clone. The V call is TRBV7-9, the J call TRBJ1-3; TRBD1 is a possible D gene (6 bases). The CDR3 covers 16 residues. The germline gives CDR1 SEHNR, CDR2 FQNEAQ (reference sequence). Trimming left V 4 bases short and J 0 bases short, with 13 bases between. The CDR3 sequence is CASSSVSGASGNTIYF. The CDR3 DNA reads TGTGCCAGCAGCTCAGTCTCAGGGGCCTCTGGAAACACCATATATTTT.